One T cell receptor beta chain is described in this entry. This sample is drawn from a study of blood T cell repertoires in COVID-19. The Seattle patients joined while their infection was active and were tracked longitudinally afterward. The germline gives CDR1 ENHRY, CDR2 SYGVKD. V was clipped by 3 bases and J by 6 bases, with 9 bases between them. There are 12 residues in the CDR3. Per the authors' pipeline: How many nucleated cells were present was estimated from reference gene primer amplification. The assay was immunoSEQ multiplex PCR, and TCRdb's table has in-frame clones only and misses some. From that table come the V and J calls and clone size; the DNA was used to work out D and trimming. The table includes more than 350,000 clones, approximately 89% detected once.

This chain links TRBV10-3 with TRBJ2-7, with D tentatively TRBD1 (6 bases). Sequences were obtained from peripheral blood. The sequence came from a woman younger than 45 with COVID-19, enrolled during active disease. The CDR3 bases are TGTGCCATCAGTGATACAGGGTTCGAGCAGTACTTC. Its protein product is CAISDTGFEQYF.